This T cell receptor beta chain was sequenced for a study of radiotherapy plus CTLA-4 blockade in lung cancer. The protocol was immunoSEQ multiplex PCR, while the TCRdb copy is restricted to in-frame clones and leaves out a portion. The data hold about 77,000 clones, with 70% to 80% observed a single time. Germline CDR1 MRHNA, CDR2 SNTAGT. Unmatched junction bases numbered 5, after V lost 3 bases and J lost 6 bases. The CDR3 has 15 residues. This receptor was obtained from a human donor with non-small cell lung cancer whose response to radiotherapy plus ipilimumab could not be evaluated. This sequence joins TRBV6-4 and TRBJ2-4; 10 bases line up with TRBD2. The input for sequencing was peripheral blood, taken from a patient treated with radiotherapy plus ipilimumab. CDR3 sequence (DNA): TGTGCCAGCAGTGATAGCGGGGGGCAAGGAAACATTCAGTACTTC. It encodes CASSDSGGQGNIQYF.